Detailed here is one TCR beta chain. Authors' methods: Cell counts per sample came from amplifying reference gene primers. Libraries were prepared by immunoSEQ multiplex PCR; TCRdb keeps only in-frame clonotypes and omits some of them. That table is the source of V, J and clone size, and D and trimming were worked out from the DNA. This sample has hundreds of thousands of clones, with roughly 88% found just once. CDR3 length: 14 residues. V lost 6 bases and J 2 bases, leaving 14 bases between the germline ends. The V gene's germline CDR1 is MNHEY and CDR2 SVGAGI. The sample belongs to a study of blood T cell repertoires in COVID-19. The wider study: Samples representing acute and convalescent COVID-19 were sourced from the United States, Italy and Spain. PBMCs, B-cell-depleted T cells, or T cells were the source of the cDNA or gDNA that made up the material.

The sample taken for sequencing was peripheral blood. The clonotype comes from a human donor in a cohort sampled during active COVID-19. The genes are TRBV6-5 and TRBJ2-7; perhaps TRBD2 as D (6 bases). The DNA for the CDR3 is TGTGCCAGCAGGACTCCGTCGGGGGCCTACGAGCAGTACTTC. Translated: CASRTPSGAYEQYF.